Listed here are 21 T cell receptor beta chains from one sample, sequenced in a study of shared clonotypes between healthy human individuals. TCRdb keeps only in-frame clones here, not all; method: immunoSEQ multiplex PCR. The table lists roughly 890,000 clones, more than 85% of them singletons. Positively selected for CCR7, the CD45RO-negative cells used as naive CD8 cells excluded terminally differentiated effector memory CD45RA+ cells. Sequencing was carried out using naive CD8+ T cells sorted from blood. These receptors all come from a man younger than 45 in good health.

The V and J genes are TRBV30 and TRBJ1-2; no reliable D call. CDR3 length equals 15 residues. Germline lookup yields CDR1 GTSNPN and CDR2 SVGIG (reference sequence). Trimming shortened V by 8 bases and J by 4 bases, and 23 bases separated the two germline ends. The CDR3 DNA sequence: TGTGCCCGAGACATAGCGGCAGGCTCTCTCTATGGCTACACCTTC. Its protein is CARDIAAGSLYGYTF.

The chain carries TRBV4-3 and TRBJ1-1, with TRBD1 as a possible D gene (5 bases). With 1 base removed from V and 0 bases from J, the gap between germline ends came to 9 bases. The CDR3 spans 15 residues. From germline, CDR1 is LGHNA and CDR2 YSLEER. In DNA form, the CDR3 reads TGCGCCAGCAGCCAAGCGGGACTTATGAACACTGAAGCTTTCTTT. Its protein product is CASSQAGLMNTEAFF.

The rearrangement uses TRBV2 and TRBJ2-7; D is perhaps TRBD1 or TRBD2 (5 bases each). V gave up 10 bases and J gave up 0 bases, with 13 bases separating them. Germline V gene lookup returns CDR1 SNHLY and CDR2 FYNNEI. This CDR3 has 13 residues. The CDR3 region has the DNA TGTGCCATTACCGGGACCGACTCCTACGAGCAGTACTTC. It translates to CAITGTDSYEQYF.

The V call is TRBV28, the J call TRBJ1-1; D ambiguous. The germline V gene encodes CDR1 MDHEN and CDR2 SYDVKM. V lost 1 base and J lost 0, with 3 bases in between. The CDR3 sequence is 13 residues long. This chain's CDR3 is CASSLSVNTEAFF. Here the CDR3 DNA reads TGTGCCAGCAGTTTATCTGTGAACACTGAAGCTTTCTTT. The full variable domain, in which reference TRBV28 and TRBJ1-1 provide the parts outside the CDR3, is DVKVTQSSRYLVKRTGEKVFLECVQDMDHENMFWYRQDPGLGLRLIYFSYDVKMKEKGDIPEGYSVSREKKERFSLILESASTNQTSMYLCASSLSVNTEAFFGQGTRLTVV.

The V gene is TRBV5-4, the J gene TRBJ1-1, with D possibly matching TRBD1 (5 bases). V shed 1 base and J shed 5 bases, with 12 bases lying between them. CDR1 is SGHNT, CDR2 YYREEE, per germline (reference sequence). The CDR3 has 14 residues. CDR3 DNA sequence: TGTGCCAGCAGCTTGTACCAGGGTAGGACTGAAGCTTTCTTT. This codes for CASSLYQGRTEAFF.

The chain recombines TRBV7-9 with TRBJ2-7; D may match TRBD1 or TRBD2 (5 bases each). The CDR3 consists of 15 residues. Germline CDR1 reads SEHNR; CDR2 reads FQNEAQ (reference sequence). The V end was cut by 0 bases, the J end by 1 base, with 10 bases between. CDR3 residues: CASSLAADKSYEQYF. For the CDR3, the DNA is TGTGCCAGCAGCTTAGCAGCGGACAAGTCCTACGAGCAGTACTTC.

The genes are TRBV11-2 and TRBJ2-1; 12 nucleotides match TRBD2. The ends lost 5 bases at V and 7 bases at J; junction bases unmatched: 15. Germline CDR1 is SGHAT and CDR2 is FQNNGV. The CDR3 spans 18 residues. The chain's CDR3 is CASSPPPELAGGGNEQFF. The CDR3 DNA reads as TGTGCCAGCAGCCCACCCCCCGAACTAGCGGGAGGAGGGAATGAGCAGTTCTTC.

A single count supports this clone. The rearrangement joins TRBV28 to TRBJ1-1; no clear D gene. From germline, CDR1 is MDHEN and CDR2 SYDVKM. The CDR3 is made up of 14 amino acids. V shed 2 bases and J shed 3 bases, with 10 bases lying between them. CDR3 sequence: CASSLRPGYTEAFF. CDR3 in DNA: TGTGCCAGCAGTTTAAGGCCAGGATACACTGAAGCTTTCTTT.

This clone has only one observation. The chain has TRBV7-8 and TRBJ2-7; the D gene is possibly TRBD1 (5 bases). V lost 4 bases to trimming and J lost 5 bases, with 21 bases between them. Germline loops: CDR1 SGHVS, CDR2 FQNEAQ. The CDR3 runs 16 residues. CDR3 amino acids: CASSSYRSSISNEQYF. For the CDR3, the DNA is TGTGCCAGCAGCTCCTACAGGTCCTCAATCAGTAACGAGCAGTACTTC. The variable domain in full, completed from reference TRBV7-8 and TRBJ2-7, reads GAGVSQSPRYKVAKRGQDVALRCDPISGHVSLFWYQQALGQGPEFLTYFQNEAQLDKSGLPSDRFFAERPEGSVSTLKIQRTQQEDSAVYLCASSSYRSSISNEQYFGPGTRLTVT.

This clone appeared a single time. The V gene is TRBV29-1, the J gene TRBJ1-1, with D tentatively TRBD1 (5 bases). The CDR3 extends over 13 amino acids. V was trimmed by 2 bases and J by 5 bases, leaving 12 bases between them. The V gene's germline CDR1 is SQVTM and CDR2 ANQGSEA. CDR3 DNA sequence: TGCAGCGTTGAACTCGGGACTAGGACTGAAGCTTTCTTT. Protein product: CSVELGTRTEAFF.

DNA for the CDR3: TGTGCCAGCAAGAGTTCGGGGTTGGGTGAGCAGTTCTTC. Its translation: CASKSSGLGEQFF. V and J are TRBV27 and TRBJ2-1; weak D call: TRBD2 (5 bases). Trimming cost V 7 bases and J 9 bases, with 16 bases left between them. The CDR3 sequence is 13 residues long. The germline V gene has CDR1 MNHEY and CDR2 SMNVEV (reference sequence).

V gene TRBV30 combines with J gene TRBJ1-1; D call uncertain. CDR1 and CDR2 from the germline V gene are GTSNPN and SVGIG (reference sequence). Trimming removed 6 bases at V and 1 base at J, with 15 bases between. The CDR3 spans 14 residues. CDR3: CACSSGVRNTEAFF. In DNA, the CDR3 is TGTGCCTGCTCGAGCGGGGTGAGGAACACTGAAGCTTTCTTT.

This clone has just a few counts. This CDR3 is also generated by other DNA sequences in the sample. V gene TRBV10-3 combines with J gene TRBJ1-1; D remains unclear. Trimming removed 2 bases at V and 2 bases at J, with 6 bases between. The germline V gene has CDR1 ENHRY and CDR2 SYGVKD. This CDR3 spans 13 amino acids. The CDR3 DNA is TGTGCCATCAGTGAGAAGGGTAACACTGAAGCTTTCTTT. Protein: CAISEKGNTEAFF.

The sample holds one count of this clone. This chain links TRBV7-9 with TRBJ2-7, with 7 bases aligning to TRBD1. The CDR3 extends over 12 amino acids. The V gene's germline CDR1 is SEHNR and CDR2 FQNEAQ (reference sequence). Trimming removed 4 bases from V and 6 bases from J; junction bases left unmatched: 3. The CDR3 region is CASSSTGLEQYF. The CDR3 bases are TGTGCCAGCAGCTCGACAGGGCTCGAGCAGTACTTC.

The chain employs TRBV7-9 and TRBJ1-2; D unclear. There are 12 residues in the CDR3. Germline V lookup: CDR1 SEHNR, CDR2 FQNEAQ (reference sequence). V was pared by 11 bases and J by 4 bases, with 14 bases between. Here the CDR3 reads CAGGTRSYGYTF. The CDR3 DNA reads as TGTGCCGGTGGCACAAGATCCTATGGCTACACCTTC. Drawing the rest from reference TRBV7-9 and TRBJ1-2, the complete variable domain is DTGVSQNPRHKITKRGQNVTFRCDPISEHNRLYWYRQTLGQGPEFLTYFQNEAQLEKSRLLSDRFSAERPKGSFSTLEIQRTEQGDSAMYLCAGGTRSYGYTFGSGTRLTVV.

This clone has more than one count but fewer than ten. The chain couples TRBV28 to TRBJ2-6; possible D gene TRBD1, 6 bases. Trimming stripped 5 bases from V and 1 base from J, with 6 bases between. The germline gives CDR1 MDHEN, CDR2 SYDVKM. The CDR3 spans 14 residues. DNA for the CDR3: TGTGCCAGCAGTACAGGGTCTGGGGCCAACGTCCTGACTTTC. Its protein is CASSTGSGANVLTF. The full variable domain, rest sourced from reference TRBV28 and TRBJ2-6, is DVKVTQSSRYLVKRTGEKVFLECVQDMDHENMFWYRQDPGLGLRLIYFSYDVKMKEKGDIPEGYSVSREKKERFSLILESASTNQTSMYLCASSTGSGANVLTFGAGSRLTVL.

This chain joins TRBV2 and TRBJ2-2, with 10 bases fitting TRBD1. V gave up 10 bases and J gave up 4 bases; unmatched junction bases: 6. Germline CDR1 reads SNHLY; CDR2 reads FYNNEI. The CDR3 is 14 residues long. This chain's CDR3 is CATSTGGITGELFF. CDR3 sequence (DNA): TGTGCCACTTCGACAGGGGGCATCACCGGGGAGCTGTTTTTT.

V is TRBV27 and J is TRBJ2-7, with D maybe TRBD2 (6 bases). Per germline, CDR1 MNHEY and CDR2 SMNVEV (reference sequence). Trimming took off 1 base at V and 6 bases at J, with 16 bases between the two ends. The CDR3 runs to 15 residues. CDR3 sequence (DNA): TGTGCCAGCAGTTTATATTCGGGGGATCCCTTCGAGCAGTACTTC. Translated: CASSLYSGDPFEQYF.

The chain uses TRBV2 and TRBJ1-5, with TRBD1 as a possible D gene (6 bases). CDR1 and CDR2 (germline): SNHLY, FYNNEI. CDR3 length equals 13 residues. The ends were cut back, 8 bases at V and 7 bases at J, with 15 bases in the middle. The chain's CDR3 is CASAGGAGQPQHF. The DNA of the CDR3 is TGTGCCAGCGCGGGGGGGGCCGGCCAGCCCCAGCATTTT. Full variable domain (remainder filled in from reference TRBV2 and TRBJ1-5): EPEVTQTPSHQVTQMGQEVILRCVPISNHLYFYWYRQILGQKVEFLVSFYNNEISEKSEIFDDQFSVERPDGSNFTLKIRSTKLEDSAMYFCASAGGAGQPQHFGDGTRLSIL.

The J gene is TRBJ2-3, the V gene TRBV5-3, with 11 bases identical to TRBD2. TRBV5-3 carries the ORF label, with uncertain function. V dropped 4 bases and J dropped 0; count of bases not matched to a gene: 13. This CDR3 comprises 19 residues. The DNA for the CDR3 is TGTGCCAGAAGCGCCACTGCTGGGACTAGCGGTTCTAGCACAGATACGCAGTATTTT. It is translated as CARSATAGTSGSSTDTQYF.

Concerning this clone itself: This same CDR3 is encoded by further DNA sequences in the sample. The chain couples TRBV27 to TRBJ2-7, with D uncertain. CDR1 is MNHEY, CDR2 SMNVEV, per germline (reference sequence). Between the trimmed V and J ends, which lost 2 bases and 2 bases, there was a span of 7 bases. This CDR3 contains 13 residues. The chain's CDR3 is CASSLRQTYEQYF. The CDR3 DNA sequence: TGTGCCAGCAGTTTAAGGCAGACCTACGAGCAGTACTTC.